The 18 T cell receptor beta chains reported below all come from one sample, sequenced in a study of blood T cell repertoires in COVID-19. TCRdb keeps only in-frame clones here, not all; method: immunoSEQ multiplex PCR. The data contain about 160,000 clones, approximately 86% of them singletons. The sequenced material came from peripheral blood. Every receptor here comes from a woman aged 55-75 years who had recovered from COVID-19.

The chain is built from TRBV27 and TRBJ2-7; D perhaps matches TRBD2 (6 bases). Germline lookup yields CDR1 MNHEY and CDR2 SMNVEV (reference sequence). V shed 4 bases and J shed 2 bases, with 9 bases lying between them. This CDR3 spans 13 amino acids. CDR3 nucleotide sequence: TGTGCCAGCAGTTACTGGGGGGCCTACGAGCAGTACTTC. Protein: CASSYWGAYEQYF.

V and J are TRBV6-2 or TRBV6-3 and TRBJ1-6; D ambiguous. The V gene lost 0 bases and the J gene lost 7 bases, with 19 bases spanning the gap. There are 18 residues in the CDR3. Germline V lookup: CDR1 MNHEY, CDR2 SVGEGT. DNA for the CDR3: TGTGCCAGCAGTTACTCCTTGCGCAGCCCAGGTCGGAATTCACCCCTCCACTTT. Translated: CASSYSLRSPGRNSPLHF.

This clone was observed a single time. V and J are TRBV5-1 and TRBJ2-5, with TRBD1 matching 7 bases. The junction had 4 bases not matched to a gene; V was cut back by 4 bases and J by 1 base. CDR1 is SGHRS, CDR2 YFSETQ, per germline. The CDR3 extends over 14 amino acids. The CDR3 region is CASSMGDSQETQYF. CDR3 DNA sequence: TGCGCCAGCAGCATGGGGGACAGCCAAGAGACCCAGTACTTC.

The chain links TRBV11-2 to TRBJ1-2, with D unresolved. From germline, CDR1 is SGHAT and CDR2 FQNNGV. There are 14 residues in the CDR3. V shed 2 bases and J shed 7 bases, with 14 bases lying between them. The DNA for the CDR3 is TGTGCCAGCAGCTTATGGATCTACGGGAGTGGCTACACCTTC. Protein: CASSLWIYGSGYTF. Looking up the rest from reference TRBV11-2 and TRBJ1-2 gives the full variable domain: EAGVAQSPRYKIIEKRQSVAFWCNPISGHATLYWYQQILGQGPKLLIQFQNNGVVDDSQLPKDRFSAERLKGVDSTLKIQPAKLEDSAVYLCASSLWIYGSGYTFGSGTRLTVV.

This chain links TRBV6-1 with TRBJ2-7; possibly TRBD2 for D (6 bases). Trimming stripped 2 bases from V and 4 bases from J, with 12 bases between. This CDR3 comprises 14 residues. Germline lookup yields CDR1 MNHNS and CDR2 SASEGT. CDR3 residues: CASSESVGGYEQYF. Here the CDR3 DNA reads TGTGCCAGCAGTGAATCGGTTGGGGGGTACGAGCAGTACTTC.

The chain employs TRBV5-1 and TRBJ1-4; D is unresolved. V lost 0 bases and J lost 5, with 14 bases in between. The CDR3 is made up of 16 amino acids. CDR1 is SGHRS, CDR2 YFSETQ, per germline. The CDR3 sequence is CASSLEGPGMNEKLFF. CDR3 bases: TGCGCCAGCAGCTTGGAGGGTCCGGGGATGAATGAAAAACTGTTTTTT.

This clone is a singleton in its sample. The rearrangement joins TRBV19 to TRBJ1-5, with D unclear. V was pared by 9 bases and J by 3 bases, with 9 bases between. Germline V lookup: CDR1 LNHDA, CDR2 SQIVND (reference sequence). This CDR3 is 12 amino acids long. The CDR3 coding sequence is TGTGCCAGCAGACTGTTCAATCAGCCCCAGCATTTT. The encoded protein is CASRLFNQPQHF.

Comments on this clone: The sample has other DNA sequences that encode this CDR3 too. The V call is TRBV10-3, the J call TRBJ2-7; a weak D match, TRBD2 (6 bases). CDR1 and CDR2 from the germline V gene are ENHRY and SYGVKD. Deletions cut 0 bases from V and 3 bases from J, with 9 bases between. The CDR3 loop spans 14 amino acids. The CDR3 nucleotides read TGTGCCATCAGTGAGTCGGGGGGAGGCTACGAGCAGTACTTC. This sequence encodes CAISESGGGYEQYF.

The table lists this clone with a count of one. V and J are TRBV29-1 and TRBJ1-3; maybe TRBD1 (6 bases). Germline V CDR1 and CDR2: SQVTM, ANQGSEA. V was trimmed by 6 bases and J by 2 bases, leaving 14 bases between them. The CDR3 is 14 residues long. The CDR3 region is CSVAIRQAGNTIYF. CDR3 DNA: TGCAGCGTCGCAATCCGACAGGCTGGAAACACCATATATTTT.

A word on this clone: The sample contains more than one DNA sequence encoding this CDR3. The DNA for the CDR3 is TGTGCCAGCAGCTTGGCTTCTGTCTATAATTCACCCCTCCACTTT. Its protein is CASSLASVYNSPLHF. The gene calls are TRBV5-5 and TRBJ1-6; D remains unclear. Germline V gives CDR1 SGHKS, CDR2 YYEKEE (reference sequence). The CDR3 consists of 15 residues. V shed 0 bases and J shed 3 bases, with 7 bases lying between them. Together with reference TRBV5-5 and TRBJ1-6, the CDR3 gives the full variable domain: DAGVTQSPTHLIKTRGQQVTLRCSPISGHKSVSWYQQVLGQGPQFIFQYYEKEERGRGNFPDRFSARQFPNYSSELNVNALLLGDSALYLCASSLASVYNSPLHFGNGTRLTVT.

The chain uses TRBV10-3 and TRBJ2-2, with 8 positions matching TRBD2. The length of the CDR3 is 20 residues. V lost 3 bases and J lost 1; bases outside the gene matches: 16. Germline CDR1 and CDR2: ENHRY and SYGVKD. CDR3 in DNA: TGTGCCATCAGTGATCAGAAAGAAAGGACTAGCTTAAGGAACACCGGGGAGCTGTTTTTT. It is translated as CAISDQKERTSLRNTGELFF.

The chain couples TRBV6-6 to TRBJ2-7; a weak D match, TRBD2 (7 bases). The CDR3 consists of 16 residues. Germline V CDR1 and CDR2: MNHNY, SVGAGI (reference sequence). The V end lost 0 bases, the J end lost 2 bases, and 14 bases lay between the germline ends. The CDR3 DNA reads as TGTGCCAGCAGTTACTCGCGAGGGGGGGCCGCCTACGAGCAGTACTTC. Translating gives CASSYSRGGAAYEQYF.

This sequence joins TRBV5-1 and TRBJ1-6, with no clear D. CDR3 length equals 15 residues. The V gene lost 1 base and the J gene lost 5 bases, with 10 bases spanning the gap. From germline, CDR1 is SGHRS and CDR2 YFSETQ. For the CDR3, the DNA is TGCGCCAGCAGCTTGTCGCCGGTGAATAATTCACCCCTCCACTTT. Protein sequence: CASSLSPVNNSPLHF.

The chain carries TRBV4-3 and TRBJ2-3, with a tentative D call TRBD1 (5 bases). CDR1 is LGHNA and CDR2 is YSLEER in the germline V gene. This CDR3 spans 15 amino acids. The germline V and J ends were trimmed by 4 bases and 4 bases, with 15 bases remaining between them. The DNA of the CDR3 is TGCGCCAGCAGCCCCAGGGATACAAGGGCAGATACGCAGTATTTT. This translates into CASSPRDTRADTQYF.

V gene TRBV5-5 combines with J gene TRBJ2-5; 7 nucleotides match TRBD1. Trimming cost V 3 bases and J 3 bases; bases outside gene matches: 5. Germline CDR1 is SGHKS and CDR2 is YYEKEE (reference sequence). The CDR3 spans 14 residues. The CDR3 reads CASSSRDSKETQYF. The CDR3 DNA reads TGTGCCAGCAGCTCCCGGGACAGCAAAGAGACCCAGTACTTC.

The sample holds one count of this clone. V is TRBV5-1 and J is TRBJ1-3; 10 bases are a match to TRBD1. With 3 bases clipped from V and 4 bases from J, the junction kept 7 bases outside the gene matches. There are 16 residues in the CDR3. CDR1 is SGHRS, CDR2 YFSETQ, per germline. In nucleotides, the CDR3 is TGCGCCAGCAGCTCCGCCGGGACAGGGGCAGGAAACACCATATATTTT. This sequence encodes CASSSAGTGAGNTIYF. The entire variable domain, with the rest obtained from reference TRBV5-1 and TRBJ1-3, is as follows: KAGVTQTPRYLIKTRGQQVTLSCSPISGHRSVSWYQQTPGQGLQFLFEYFSETQRNKGNFPGRFSGRQFSNSRSEMNVSTLELGDSALYLCASSSAGTGAGNTIYFGEGSWLTVV.

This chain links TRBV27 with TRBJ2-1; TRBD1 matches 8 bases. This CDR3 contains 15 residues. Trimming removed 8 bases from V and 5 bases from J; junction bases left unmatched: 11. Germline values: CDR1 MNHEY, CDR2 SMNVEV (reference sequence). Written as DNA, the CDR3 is TGTGCCAGCCGAAAGAGACAGGGGTTAGACAATGAGCAGTTCTTC. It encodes CASRKRQGLDNEQFF.

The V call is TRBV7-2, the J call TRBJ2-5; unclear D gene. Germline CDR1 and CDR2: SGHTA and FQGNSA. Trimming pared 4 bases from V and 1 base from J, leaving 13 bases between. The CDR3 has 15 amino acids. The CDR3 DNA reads TGTGCCAGCAGCTCCGTCTCGGCGGTCCAAGAGACCCAGTACTTC. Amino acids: CASSSVSAVQETQYF.